The following is a TCR beta chain sequence with its context. Germline values: CDR1 SGHTA, CDR2 FQGTGA. The CDR3 length is 14 residues. Trimming at V came to 5 bases and at J to 7 bases, leaving 7 bases not matched to a gene. The data were taken from a study of cytomegalovirus exposure and HLA in healthy donors. 13 Jbeta primers and 60 Vbeta primers were used for the PCR. Profiling relied on immunoSEQ multiplex PCR, and the TCRdb table lists in-frame clones only, not all of them. This table has under 200,000 clones, 65% to 70% appearing once. The TCR was taken from a woman aged 18 to 35 in good health and CMV-seropositive. The chain couples TRBV7-3 to TRBJ2-2, with 7 bases aligning to TRBD1. The sample was PBMCs. The CDR3 region has the DNA TGTGCCAGCAGCCGGAGACAGGGCATCGGGGAGCTGTTTTTT. It is translated as CASSRRQGIGELFF.